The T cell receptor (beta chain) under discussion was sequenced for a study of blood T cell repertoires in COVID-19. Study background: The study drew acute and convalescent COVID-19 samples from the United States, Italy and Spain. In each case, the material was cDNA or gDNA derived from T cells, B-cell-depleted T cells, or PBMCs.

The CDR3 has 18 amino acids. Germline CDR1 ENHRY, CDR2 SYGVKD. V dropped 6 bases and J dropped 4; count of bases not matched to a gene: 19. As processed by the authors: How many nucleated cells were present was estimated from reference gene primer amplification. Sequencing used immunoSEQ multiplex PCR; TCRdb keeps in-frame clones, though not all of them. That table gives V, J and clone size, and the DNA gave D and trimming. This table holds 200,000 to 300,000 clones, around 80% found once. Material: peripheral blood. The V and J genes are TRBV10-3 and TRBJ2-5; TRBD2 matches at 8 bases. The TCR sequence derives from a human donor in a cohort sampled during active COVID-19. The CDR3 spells CAIRDPLRAGGSRETQYF. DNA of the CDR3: TGTGCCATCAGGGACCCTCTAAGGGCGGGAGGCTCTCGAGAGACCCAGTACTTC.